This T cell receptor (beta chain) was identified in a study of blood T cell repertoires in COVID-19. Study details: The United States, Italy and Spain supplied acute and convalescent COVID-19 samples.

Enrollees, roughly 18 to 89 years old, lived in 24 US areas. Participants' own reports of clinical history determined their cohort assignment. V lost 2 bases, J lost 7 bases, and 6 bases stayed unmatched. Germline CDR1 LGHDT, CDR2 YNNKEL (reference sequence). The CDR3 has 15 residues. Sequenced by immunoSEQ multiplex PCR; TCRdb stores in-frame clones only, minus some. The data show under 200,000 clones, with 82% seen just once and 5.2% held by the top ten. This chain joins TRBV3-1 (or the pseudogene TRBV3-2) and TRBJ2-4, with TRBD1 matching over 9 bases. This TCR derives from a woman aged 55-69 years with acute COVID-19. Sequencing was done on a sample of PBMCs or T cells enriched from blood (not recorded which). CDR3 amino acids: CASSQYQGQGNIQYF. In DNA, the CDR3 is TGTGCCAGCAGCCAATATCAGGGACAGGGCAACATTCAGTACTTC.